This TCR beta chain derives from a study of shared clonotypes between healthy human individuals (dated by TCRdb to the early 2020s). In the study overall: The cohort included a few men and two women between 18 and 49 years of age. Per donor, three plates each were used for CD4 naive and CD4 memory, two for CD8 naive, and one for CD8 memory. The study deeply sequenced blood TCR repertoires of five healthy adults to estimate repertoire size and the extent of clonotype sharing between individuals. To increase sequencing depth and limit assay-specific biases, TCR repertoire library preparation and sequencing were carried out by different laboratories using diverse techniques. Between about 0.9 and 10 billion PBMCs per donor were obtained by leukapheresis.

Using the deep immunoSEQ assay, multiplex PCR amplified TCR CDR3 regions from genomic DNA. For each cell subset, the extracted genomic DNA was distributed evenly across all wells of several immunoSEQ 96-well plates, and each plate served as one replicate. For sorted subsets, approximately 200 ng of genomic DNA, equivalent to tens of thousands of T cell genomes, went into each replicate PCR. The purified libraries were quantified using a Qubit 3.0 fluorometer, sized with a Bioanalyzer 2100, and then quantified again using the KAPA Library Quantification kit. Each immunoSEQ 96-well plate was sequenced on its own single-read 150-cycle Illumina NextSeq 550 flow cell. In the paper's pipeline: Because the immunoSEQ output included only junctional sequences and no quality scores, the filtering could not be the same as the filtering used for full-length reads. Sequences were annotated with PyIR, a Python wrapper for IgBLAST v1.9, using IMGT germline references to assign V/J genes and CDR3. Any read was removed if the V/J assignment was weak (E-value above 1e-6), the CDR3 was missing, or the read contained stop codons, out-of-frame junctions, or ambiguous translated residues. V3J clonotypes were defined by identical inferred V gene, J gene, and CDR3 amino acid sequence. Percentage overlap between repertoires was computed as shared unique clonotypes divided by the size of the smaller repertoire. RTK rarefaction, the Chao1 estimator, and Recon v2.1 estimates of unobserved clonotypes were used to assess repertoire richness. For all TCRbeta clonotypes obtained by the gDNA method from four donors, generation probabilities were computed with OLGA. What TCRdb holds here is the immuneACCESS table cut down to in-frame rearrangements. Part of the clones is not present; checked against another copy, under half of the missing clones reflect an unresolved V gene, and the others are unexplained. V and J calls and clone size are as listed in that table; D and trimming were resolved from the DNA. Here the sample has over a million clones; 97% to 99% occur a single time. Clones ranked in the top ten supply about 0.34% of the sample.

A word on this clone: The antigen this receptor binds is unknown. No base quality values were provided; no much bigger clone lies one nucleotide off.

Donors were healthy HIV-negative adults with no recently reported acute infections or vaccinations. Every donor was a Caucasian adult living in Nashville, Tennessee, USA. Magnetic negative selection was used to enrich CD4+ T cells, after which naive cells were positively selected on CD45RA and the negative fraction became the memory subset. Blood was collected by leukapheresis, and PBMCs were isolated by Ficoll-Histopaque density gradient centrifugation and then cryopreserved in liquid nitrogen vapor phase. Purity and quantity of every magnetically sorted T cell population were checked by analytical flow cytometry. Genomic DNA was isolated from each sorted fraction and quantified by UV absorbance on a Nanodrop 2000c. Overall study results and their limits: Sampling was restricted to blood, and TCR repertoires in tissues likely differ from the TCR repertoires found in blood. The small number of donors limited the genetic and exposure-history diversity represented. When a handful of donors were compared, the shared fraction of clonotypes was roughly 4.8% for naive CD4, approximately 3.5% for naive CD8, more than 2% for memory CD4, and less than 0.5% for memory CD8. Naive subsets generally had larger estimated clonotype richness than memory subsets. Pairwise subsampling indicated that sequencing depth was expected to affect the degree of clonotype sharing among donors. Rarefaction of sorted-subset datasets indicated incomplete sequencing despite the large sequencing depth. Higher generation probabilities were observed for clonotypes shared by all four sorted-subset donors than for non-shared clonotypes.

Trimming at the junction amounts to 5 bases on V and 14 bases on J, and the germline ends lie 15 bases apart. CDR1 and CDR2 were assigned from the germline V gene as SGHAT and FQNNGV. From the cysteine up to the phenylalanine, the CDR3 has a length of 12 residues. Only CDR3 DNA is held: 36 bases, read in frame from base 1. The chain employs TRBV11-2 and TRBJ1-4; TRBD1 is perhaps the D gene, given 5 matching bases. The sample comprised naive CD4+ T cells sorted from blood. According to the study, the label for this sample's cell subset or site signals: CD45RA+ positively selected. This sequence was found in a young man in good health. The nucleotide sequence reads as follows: TGTGCCAGCAGCGGGTGGGGCCAGCAGCTGTTTTTT. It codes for CASSGWGQQLFF.